A single sample gave rise to the 9 T cell receptor beta chains below, sequenced in a study of blood T cell repertoires in COVID-19. Only in-frame clones appear in the TCRdb table, and some are missing; sequencing was by immunoSEQ multiplex PCR. The table shows some 60,000 clones, with more than 70% occurring only once. Sequencing used peripheral blood. Source of these receptors: a man in his 60s with acute or convalescent COVID-19.

Comment on this clone: One end of the junction is discordant with germline, which a read error may explain. The chain joins TRBV6-5 to TRBJ2-7; TRBD1 agrees at 10 bases. This CDR3 region has 15 residues. Germline V CDR1 and CDR2: MNHEY, SVGAGI. CDR3 bases: TGTGCCAGCAGTGACTCTGCCGGGACAGGGGCCGAGCAGTACTTC. It specifies CASSDSAGTGAEQYF.

This rearrangement joins TRBV29-1 to TRBJ1-4; the D is unclear. The germline gives CDR1 SQVTM, CDR2 ANQGSEA. Trimming removed 6 bases at V and 4 bases at J, with 15 bases between. This CDR3 has 14 amino acids. This CDR3 is CSVKRGMGNEKLFF. CDR3 nucleotides: TGCAGCGTAAAAAGAGGGATGGGTAATGAAAAACTGTTTTTT.

This clone was picked up a small number of times. This sequence joins TRBV4-2 and TRBJ1-2; D gene uncertain. The CDR3 spans 16 residues. The V end was cut by 0 bases, the J end by 0 bases, with 11 bases between. Per germline, CDR1 LGHNA and CDR2 YNFKEQ. CDR3 DNA: TGTGCCAGCAGCCAAGATCAATTGACAACTAACTATGGCTACACCTTC. This codes for CASSQDQLTTNYGYTF.

The chain employs TRBV5-5 and TRBJ2-1, with 7 bases fitting TRBD1. This CDR3 spans 14 amino acids. Looked up from germline, CDR1 is SGHKS and CDR2 is YYEKEE (reference sequence). Trimming at V came to 2 bases and at J to 8 bases, leaving 7 bases not matched to a gene. CDR3 amino acids: CASSFFGQAHEQFF. Here the CDR3 DNA reads TGTGCCAGCAGCTTCTTCGGACAGGCACATGAGCAGTTCTTC.

The chain links TRBV7-4 to TRBJ1-3, with D possibly TRBD1 on 5 matching bases. The V end was cut by 2 bases, the J end by 7 bases, with 9 bases between. The length of the CDR3 is 13 residues. In germline, CDR1 is SGHVT, CDR2 SQSDAQ. CDR3 residues: CASSLRGPNTIYF. CDR3 DNA sequence: TGTGCCAGCAGCTTAAGGGGTCCCAACACCATATATTTT.

The chain recombines TRBV11-2 with TRBJ1-5; 9 positions agree with TRBD1. CDR3 length: 15 amino acids. Germline CDR1 is SGHAT and CDR2 is FQNNGV. The V gene end was trimmed by 6 bases and the J gene end by 0 bases; junction bases not matched to a gene: 3. CDR3 sequence (DNA): TGTGCCAGCAGTCAGGACAGGGGTAGCAATCAGCCCCAGCATTTT. Translation: CASSQDRGSNQPQHF.

V gene TRBV24-1 combines with J gene TRBJ2-5, with TRBD2 identical over 7 bases. The CDR3 spans 14 residues. J was trimmed by 2 bases and V by 4 bases; bases with no gene match: 3. The germline gives CDR1 KGHDR, CDR2 SFDVKD. The CDR3 DNA reads as TGTGCCACCAGTGACCCGGGGGGACAAGAGACCCAGTACTTC. Its protein product is CATSDPGGQETQYF.

V gene TRBV24-1 combines with J gene TRBJ1-5; D is possibly TRBD1 (5 bases). Trimming took 6 bases from V and 6 from J, leaving 14 bases between them. CDR1 and CDR2 from the germline V gene are KGHDR and SFDVKD. The CDR3 totals 14 residues. The CDR3 DNA sequence: TGTGCCACCAGTTCGTTAGGGGTCTCTCAGCCCCAGCATTTT. This translates into CATSSLGVSQPQHF.

The rearrangement uses TRBV3-1 (or the pseudogene TRBV3-2) and TRBJ2-3; 8 positions agree with TRBD2. This CDR3 is built from 17 residues. Germline CDR1 is LGHDT and CDR2 is YNNKEL (reference sequence). V was pared by 0 bases and J by 3 bases, with 8 bases of the junction left unmatched. The CDR3 protein is CASSQEVPGGRTDTQYF. The CDR3 DNA is TGTGCCAGCAGCCAAGAGGTGCCGGGGGGGCGGACAGATACGCAGTATTTT.